This T cell receptor (beta chain) was sequenced during a study of T cell responses to AZD1222 COVID-19 vaccine. The study, taken as a whole, reports: Reportedly, nearly half of unique spike TCRs recognized epitopes outside B.1.351/B.1.1.7 mutations. Of the AZD1222 recipients, only six were seropositive at baseline. All repertoire sampling was performed exclusively after the peak T cell response. Spike-specific TCR breadth and depth were elevated following two AZD1222 doses.

Looked up from germline, CDR1 is SGHTA and CDR2 is FQGTGA. CDR3 length equals 13 residues. V lost 1 base and J lost 4, with 6 bases in between. The count of this clone is one. What it binds is not known. The table came from immunoSEQ multiplex PCR; TCRdb's copy has only in-frame clones and leaves some out. This sample yields some 150,000 clones, of which over 80% are seen a single time; about 9% belongs to the top ten. This TCR was sampled from an adult who received the AZD1222 COVID-19 vaccine. The specimen was peripheral blood, collected 28 days after the second AZD1222 dose. This chain links TRBV7-3 with TRBJ2-3; no definite D call. The CDR3 DNA reads TGTGCCAGCAGCTTAATGATTTCAGATACGCAGTATTTT. It yields the protein CASSLMISDTQYF. The whole variable domain, filled in from reference TRBV7-3 and TRBJ2-3, reads GAGVSQTPSNKVTEKGKYVELRCDPISGHTALYWYRQSLGQGPEFLIYFQGTGAADDSGLPNDRFFAVRPEGSVSTLKIQRTERGDSAVYLCASSLMISDTQYFGPGTRLTVL.